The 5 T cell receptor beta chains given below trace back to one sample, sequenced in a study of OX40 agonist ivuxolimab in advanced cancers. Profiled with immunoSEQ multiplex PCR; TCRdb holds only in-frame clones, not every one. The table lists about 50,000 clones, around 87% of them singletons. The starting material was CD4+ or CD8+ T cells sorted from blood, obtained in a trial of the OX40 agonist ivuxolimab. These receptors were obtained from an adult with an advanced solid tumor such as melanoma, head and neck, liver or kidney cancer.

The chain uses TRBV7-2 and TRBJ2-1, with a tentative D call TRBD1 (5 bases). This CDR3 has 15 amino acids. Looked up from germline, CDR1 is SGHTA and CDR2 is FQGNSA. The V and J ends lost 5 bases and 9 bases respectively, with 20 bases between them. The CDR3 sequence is CASSLKPWGPIEQFF. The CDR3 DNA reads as TGTGCCAGCAGCCTAAAACCGTGGGGCCCCATTGAGCAGTTCTTC.

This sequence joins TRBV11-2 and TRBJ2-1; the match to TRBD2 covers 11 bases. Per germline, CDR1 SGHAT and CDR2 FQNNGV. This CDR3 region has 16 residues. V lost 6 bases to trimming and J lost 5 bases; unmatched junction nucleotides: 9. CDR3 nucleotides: TGTGCCAGCAGACCTCTAGCGGGAGGCCCTAACAATGAGCAGTTCTTC. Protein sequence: CASRPLAGGPNNEQFF.

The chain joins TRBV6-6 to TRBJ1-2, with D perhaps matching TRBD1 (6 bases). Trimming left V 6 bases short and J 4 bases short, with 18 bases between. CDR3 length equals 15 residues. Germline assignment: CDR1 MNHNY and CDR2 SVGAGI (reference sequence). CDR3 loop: CASSSGTGWVYGYTF. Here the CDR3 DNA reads TGTGCCAGCAGCTCAGGCACAGGGTGGGTCTATGGCTACACCTTC.

Written as DNA, the CDR3 is TGTGCCTGGAGTGTTACTGGCCAGGGAACCCAGTACTTC. Amino acid sequence: CAWSVTGQGTQYF. The chain has TRBV30 and TRBJ2-5; weak D call: TRBD1 (5 bases). The germline V gene encodes CDR1 GTSNPN and CDR2 SVGIG (reference sequence). The V end lost 0 bases, the J end lost 8 bases, and 13 bases lay between the germline ends. The length of the CDR3 is 13 residues.

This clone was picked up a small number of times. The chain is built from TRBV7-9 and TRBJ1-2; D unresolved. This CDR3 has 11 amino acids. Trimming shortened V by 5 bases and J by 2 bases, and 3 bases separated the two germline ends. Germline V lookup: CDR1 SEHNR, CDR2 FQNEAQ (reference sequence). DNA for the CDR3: TGTGCCAGCAGCCGAAACTATGGCTACACCTTC. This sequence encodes CASSRNYGYTF.